These T cell receptor beta chains were read from a single sample in a study of T cells after yellow fever vaccination. TCRdb processed the 5' RACE reads anew with MiXCR; each CDR3 protein has one entry. This sample has 610,000 or so distinct CDR3 sequences; roughly 12% occur once, and the top ten carry about 15%. The sequenced sample was PBMCs, obtained on the day of the yellow fever booster vaccination. The receptors were gathered from a man aged 25-40 years who received the YFV17D yellow fever vaccine. Each CDR3 is given with its conserved first and last residue. The D gene is left open where the match is weak. Size is stated for part of the rows, as once, few or many counts, or as a class when the clone is expanded.

TRBD1	TRBJ2-1	TRBV24-1	.	CATQTGEEQFF	TGTGCCACCCAGACAGGGGAAGAGCAGTTCTTC
.	TRBJ2-1	TRBV7-2	few	CASSLVFLGSYNEQFF	TGTGCCAGCAGCTTAGTTTTCCTGGGCTCCTACAATGAGCAGTTCTTC
.	TRBJ2-3	TRBV7-3	few	CASSVSSRDTQYF	TGTGCCAGCAGCGTCTCAAGCAGAGATACGCAGTATTTT
.	TRBJ1-4	TRBV6-5	.	CASSYSPATNEKLFF	TGTGCCAGCAGTTACTCCCCTGCAACTAATGAAAAACTGTTTTTT
.	TRBJ2-2	TRBV21-1	few	CASSKKSGELFF	TGTGCCAGCAGCAAAAAAAGCGGGGAGCTGTTTTTT
.	TRBJ1-2	TRBV5-1	.	CASRSQDTHGYTF	TGCGCCAGCCGGAGTCAGGACACCCATGGCTACACCTTC
.	TRBJ2-3	TRBV4-3	.	CASSQAGRDTQYF	TGCGCCAGCAGCCAAGCGGGGAGAGATACGCAGTATTTT
.	TRBJ1-3	TRBV29-1	few	CSGGGGERNTIYF	TGCAGCGGGGGCGGGGGCGAACGAAACACCATATATTTT
.	TRBJ2-4	TRBV29-1	.	CSVEAILNQNIQYF	TGCAGCGTTGAAGCGATTCTAAACCAAAACATTCAGTACTTC
.	TRBJ2-7	TRBV4-1	few	CASSQDRDRSSYEQYF	TGCGCCAGCAGCCAAGATCGTGACCGGAGCTCCTACGAGCAGTACTTC
.	TRBJ2-1	TRBV19	few	CASSISVLSSYNEQFF	TGTGCCAGTAGTATCTCGGTTCTGAGCTCCTACAATGAGCAGTTCTTC
.	TRBJ1-1	TRBV6-5	many	CASSYSSRGNTEAFF	TGTGCCAGCAGTTACTCTTCGAGGGGTAACACTGAAGCTTTCTTT
TRBD2	TRBJ2-2	TRBV5-4	few	CASSFVAGDIGELFF	TGTGCCAGCAGCTTTGTAGCGGGAGATATCGGGGAGCTGTTTTTT
.	TRBJ2-1	TRBV4-3	few	CASSQVVSIGVEQFF	TGCGCCAGCAGCCAAGTGGTATCAATTGGGGTTGAGCAGTTCTTC
TRBD2	TRBJ2-7	TRBV5-1	.	CASSSSGTRTYEQYF	TGCGCCAGCAGCTCCTCCGGGACTAGGACCTACGAGCAGTACTTC
.	TRBJ2-5	TRBV14	.	CASSQVGAAQGTQYF	TGTGCCAGCAGCCAAGTTGGGGCGGCCCAAGGGACCCAGTACTTC
.	TRBJ2-7	TRBV5-1	few	CASSFSDSSYEQYF	TGCGCCAGCAGCTTTAGCGATAGCTCCTACGAGCAGTACTTC
.	TRBJ2-1	TRBV10-3	many	CAIRSEGRLSYNEQFF	TGTGCCATCAGGTCGGAGGGGCGTCTCTCCTACAATGAGCAGTTCTTC
.	TRBJ1-6	TRBV7-6	few	CASNDGGWNSPLHF	TGTGCCAGTAATGATGGGGGTTGGAATTCACCCCTCCACTTT
TRBD1	TRBJ2-3	TRBV10-3	few	CAISELYGQGGDTQYF	TGTGCCATCAGTGAGCTTTATGGACAGGGGGGAGATACGCAGTATTTT
.	TRBJ2-5	TRBV7-9	few	CASSLVESRTETQYF	TGTGCCAGCAGCTTAGTAGAGTCGAGGACGGAGACCCAGTACTTC
.	TRBJ1-1	TRBV10-3	.	CAISEAMGTEAFF	TGTGCCATCAGTGAGGCAATGGGCACTGAAGCTTTCTTT
.	TRBJ2-1	TRBV7-9	once	CASSSDGLAPTYNEQFF	TGTGCCAGCAGCTCAGATGGCCTAGCGCCTACCTACAATGAGCAGTTCTTC
TRBD1	TRBJ2-5	TRBV27	.	CASSLAATGEETQYF	TGTGCCAGCAGTTTGGCCGCGACAGGGGAAGAGACCCAGTACTTC
.	TRBJ2-2	TRBV5-1	.	CASSLDPRGTGELFF	TGCGCCAGCAGCTTGGACCCGAGGGGAACCGGGGAGCTGTTTTTT
TRBD2	TRBJ2-5	TRBV5-5	.	CASSLAVAGAQETQYF	TGTGCCAGCAGCTTGGCAGTAGCGGGAGCCCAAGAGACCCAGTACTTC
TRBD2	TRBJ2-3	TRBV20-1	few	CSARPSGGTDTQYF	TGCAGTGCTAGACCTAGCGGGGGGACAGATACGCAGTATTTT
TRBD1	TRBJ2-7	TRBV20-1	.	CSARDFNGQGSYEQYF	TGCAGTGCTAGAGATTTTAACGGACAGGGCTCCTACGAGCAGTACTTC
.	TRBJ1-5	TRBV30	few	CAWNGPDNQPQHF	TGTGCCTGGAATGGACCGGACAACCAGCCCCAGCATTTT
.	TRBJ2-2	TRBV29-1	.	CSIQGGLAGELFF	TGCAGCATACAAGGAGGATTGGCCGGGGAGCTGTTTTTT
.	TRBJ2-7	TRBV5-6	.	CASSLVRGAGEQYF	TGTGCCAGCAGCTTGGTGAGAGGAGCTGGCGAGCAGTACTTC
.	TRBJ2-3	TRBV20-1	few	CSARKELDTQYF	TGCAGTGCTAGAAAGGAGCTAGATACGCAGTATTTT
.	TRBJ2-1	TRBV12-3/TRBV12-4	.	CATHRSEFYNEQFF	TGTGCCACTCATCGGAGCGAATTTTACAATGAGCAGTTCTTC
.	TRBJ2-5	TRBV6-6	.	CASSYYEETQYF	TGTGCCAGCAGTTATTATGAGGAGACCCAGTACTTC
.	TRBJ1-2	TRBV6-5	.	CASSYSGAGYYTF	TGTGCCAGCAGTTACTCGGGGGCGGGATATTACACCTTC
TRBD2	TRBJ2-5	TRBV20-1	few	CSGTSGEETQYF	TGCAGCGGCACTAGCGGTGAAGAGACCCAGTACTTC
.	TRBJ2-5	TRBV6-5	many	CASTPSGGLQETQYF	TGTGCCAGCACCCCCTCCGGGGGGCTCCAAGAGACCCAGTACTTC
TRBD2	TRBJ2-5	TRBV11-2	many	CASSLWGGQETQYF	TGTGCCAGCAGCTTATGGGGGGGCCAAGAGACCCAGTACTTC
.	TRBJ2-3	TRBV21-1	.	CASSKGASGGTDTQYF	TGTGCCAGCAGCAAAGGTGCTAGCGGGGGCACAGATACGCAGTATTTT
.	TRBJ1-6	TRBV7-2	few	CASSGDRTFDSPLHF	TGTGCCAGCTCCGGAGACAGAACCTTTGATTCACCCCTCCACTTT
.	TRBJ2-1	TRBV6-2/TRBV6-3	.	CAGDTQGNEQFF	TGTGCCGGGGACACGCAAGGGAATGAGCAGTTCTTC
.	TRBJ1-2	TRBV9	few	CASSVDHPNYGYTF	TGTGCCAGCAGCGTAGATCACCCTAACTATGGCTACACCTTC
TRBD1	TRBJ2-5	TRBV7-6	few	CASSLVPRTGETQYF	TGTGCCAGCAGCTTAGTCCCGCGGACAGGCGAGACCCAGTACTTC
TRBD2	TRBJ2-1	TRBV5-1	many	CASSFMREGPLNEQFF	TGCGCCAGCAGCTTTATGAGGGAGGGCCCCCTCAATGAGCAGTTCTTC
.	TRBJ2-7	TRBV29-1	few	CSVEVQSWEQYF	TGCAGCGTTGAAGTCCAGTCCTGGGAGCAGTACTTC
TRBD1	TRBJ1-1	TRBV29-1	many	CSVIGQGRTEAFF	TGCAGCGTTATAGGACAGGGAAGGACTGAAGCTTTCTTT
TRBD2	TRBJ2-7	TRBV3-1	few	CASSQLAGADEQYF	TGTGCCAGCAGCCAACTAGCGGGAGCTGACGAGCAGTACTTC
TRBD1	TRBJ2-1	TRBV13	few	CASSRRGTGQHEQFF	TGTGCCAGCAGTCGTAGAGGGACAGGACAGCATGAGCAGTTCTTC
.	TRBJ1-2	TRBV5-6	few	CASSLLGRMGNYGYTF	TGTGCCAGCAGCTTGTTGGGAAGGATGGGGAACTATGGCTACACCTTC
.	TRBJ1-5	TRBV2	few	CASSMGGEGQPQHF	TGTGCCAGCAGTATGGGAGGAGAGGGTCAGCCCCAGCATTTT
.	TRBJ2-1	TRBV12-3/TRBV12-4	few	CASTQDTYNEQFF	TGTGCCAGCACCCAGGACACCTACAATGAGCAGTTCTTC
.	TRBJ1-3	TRBV7-9	few	CASKAGGNTIYF	TGTGCCAGCAAGGCAGGGGGAAACACCATATATTTT
.	TRBJ2-1	TRBV6-5	.	CASSYSGQTYNEQFF	TGTGCCAGCAGTTACTCGGGACAAACCTACAATGAGCAGTTCTTC
TRBD1	TRBJ1-2	TRBV7-8	many	CASSLEETGQGSYGYTF	TGTGCCAGCAGCTTAGAGGAAACGGGACAGGGCTCTTATGGCTACACCTTC
.	TRBJ2-1	TRBV19	few	CASSIDRAKGGQFF	TGTGCCAGTAGTATAGATCGGGCGAAGGGCGGGCAGTTCTTC
.	TRBJ2-7	TRBV25-1	.	CASSVNRVPYEQYF	TGTGCCAGCAGTGTCAACAGGGTCCCCTACGAGCAGTACTTC
TRBD1	TRBJ2-2	TRBV24-1	few	CATSGTGATGELFF	TGTGCCACCAGCGGGACAGGAGCCACCGGGGAGCTGTTTTTT